The clone carrying this T cell receptor beta chain has just a few counts. Antigen unknown. The sample comes from a study of PD-1 blockade in classical Hodgkin lymphoma. Only in-frame clones appear in the TCRdb table, and some are missing; sequencing was by immunoSEQ multiplex PCR. The table records tens of thousands of clones, roughly 69% of them present only once. Time point here: cycle 4 day 1 (C4D1), after 6 weeks of nivolumab. All patients experienced relapse after autologous stem cell transplantation, and brentuximab vedotin exposure was variable. The study, taken as a whole, reports: Newly diagnosed patients were said to have less baseline TCR diversity than healthy donors did. CD8+ TCR diversity did not rise significantly by C4D1, unlike CD4+.

V lost 0 bases and J lost 5, with 20 bases in between. Per germline, CDR1 SGHDT and CDR2 YYEEEE. The CDR3 has 17 residues. The material was peripheral blood mononuclear cells (PBMCs), obtained before the fourth cycle of nivolumab. The chain joins TRBV5-6 to TRBJ2-5; tentative D call: TRBD1 (5 bases). The sequence was obtained from a human donor with classical Hodgkin lymphoma. The CDR3 protein is CASSLGRGLLNQETQYF. In DNA form, the CDR3 reads TGTGCCAGCAGCTTGGGTAGGGGATTGCTAAATCAGGAGACCCAGTACTTC.